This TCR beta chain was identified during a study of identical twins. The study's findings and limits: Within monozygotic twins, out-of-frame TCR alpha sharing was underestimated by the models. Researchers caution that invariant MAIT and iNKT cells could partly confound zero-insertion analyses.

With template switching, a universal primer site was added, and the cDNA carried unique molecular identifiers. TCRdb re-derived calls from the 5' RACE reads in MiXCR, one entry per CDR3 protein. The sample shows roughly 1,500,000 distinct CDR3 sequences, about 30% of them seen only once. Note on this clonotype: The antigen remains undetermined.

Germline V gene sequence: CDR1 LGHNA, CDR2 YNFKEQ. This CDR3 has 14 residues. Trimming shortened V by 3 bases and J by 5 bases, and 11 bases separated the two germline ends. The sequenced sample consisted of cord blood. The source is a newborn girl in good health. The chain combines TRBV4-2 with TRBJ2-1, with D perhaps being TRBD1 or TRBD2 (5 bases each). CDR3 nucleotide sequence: TGTGCCAGCAGCCATGTGGGACGGGACAATGAGCAGTTCTTC. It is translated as CASSHVGRDNEQFF.